One sample yielded the 32 T cell receptor beta chains listed below, sequenced in a study of regulatory T cells in long-lasting Graves disease. As to time point: newly diagnosed GD, antithyroid drugs for less than 3 months. The TCR library was prepared using RNA isolated from PBMCs. Construction of TCR beta libraries relied on iRepertoire HTBI primers and on Arm-PCR targeting CDR3 regions. TCRdb itself ran the multiplex PCR reads through MiXCR, one entry per CDR3 protein. The sample holds roughly 530,000 distinct CDR3 sequences, around 16% seen once. A further study also used this sample, focusing on T cells in Graves' hyperthyroidism and ophthalmopathy.

This specimen consisted of peripheral blood mononuclear cells (PBMCs), obtained at new diagnosis, from a patient treated with antithyroid drugs. These receptors were collected from a woman aged 40-60 years with Graves disease.

V is TRBV4-1 and J is TRBJ1-2; 8 bases align to TRBD1. CDR1 MGHRA and CDR2 YSYEKL come from the germline V gene. Germline trimming cut 3 bases from V and 2 bases from J; bases unmatched to any gene: 2. The CDR3 spans 14 residues. The CDR3: CASSQTGVNYGYTF. The CDR3 DNA follows: TGCGCCAGCAGCCAGACAGGGGTGAACTATGGCTACACCTTC.

Only a few counts were recorded for this clonotype. This may stem from a read error, because a much larger clone lies one nucleotide away. The J gene is TRBJ2-1, the V gene TRBV28; TRBD2 agrees at 8 bases. The V gene's germline CDR1 is MDHEN and CDR2 SYDVKM. This CDR3 contains 15 residues. J lost 10 bases, V lost 4 bases, and 12 bases had no gene match. The DNA of the CDR3 is TGTGCCAGCAGTTCGGGCGGAGCGGGGGCCTACGAGCAGTTCTTC. Its translation is CASSSGGAGAYEQFF.

V gene TRBV12-3 or TRBV12-4 combines with J gene TRBJ2-7; D gene ambiguous. This CDR3 has 13 residues. With 3 bases removed from V and 3 bases from J, the gap between germline ends came to 9 bases. The CDR3 region has the DNA TGTGCCAGCAGTTTGGGTGACCGCTACGAGCAGTACTTC. Its translation: CASSLGDRYEQYF.

Comment on this clonotype: This sequence may be a read error, since a much larger clone differs from it by one base. The chain recombines TRBV6-1 with TRBJ1-1; D is unclear. This CDR3 is built from 15 residues. Per the germline V gene, CDR1 is MNHNS and CDR2 is SASEGT. CDR3 DNA sequence: TGTACCAGCAGTGAAGGCCCGGGAAGGAACACTGAAGCTTTCTTT. Protein: CTSSEGPGRNTEAFF.

As regards this clonotype: Here the CDR3 omits its conserved ending phenylalanine or tryptophan, so a read error is the likely source. The chain links TRBV5-4 to TRBJ1-2, with D tentatively TRBD1 (5 bases). CDR3 length equals 14 residues. CDR1 is SGHNT and CDR2 is YYREEE in the germline V gene (reference sequence). V dropped 4 bases and J dropped 1 base, with 11 bases sitting between them. DNA for the CDR3: TGTGCCAGCAGCAGGCTTGGGGGTAACTATGGCTACACCTCC. Translation gives CASSRLGGNYGYTS.

This clonotype was detected only a few times. J is TRBJ2-1 and V is TRBV4-1; D not certain. This CDR3 is built from 17 residues. V was shortened by 1 base and J by 0 bases, with 13 bases between the two germline ends. The germline V gene has CDR1 MGHRA and CDR2 YSYEKL. CDR3 protein: CASSQAPAPSSYNEQFF. CDR3 bases: TGCGCCAGCAGCCAAGCTCCAGCTCCTAGCTCCTACAATGAGCAGTTCTTC.

This clonotype was recorded many times. The chain carries TRBV27 and TRBJ2-7, with D perhaps TRBD2 (6 bases). CDR3 length: 15 residues. V lost 2 bases and J lost 1, with 12 bases in between. Looked up from germline, CDR1 is MNHEY and CDR2 is SMNVEV (reference sequence). In DNA, the CDR3 is TGTGCCAGCAGTTTAGAATGGGGGAGGTCCTACGAGCAGTACTTC. Amino acid sequence: CASSLEWGRSYEQYF.

The chain carries TRBV2 and TRBJ1-4, with D unclear. CDR1 is SNHLY, CDR2 FYNNEI, per germline. This CDR3 comprises 14 residues. Trimming took 4 bases from V and 3 from J, leaving 9 bases between them. The CDR3 bases are TGTGCCAGCAGTGTTGACACCGCTAATGAAAAACTGTTTTTT. Amino acids: CASSVDTANEKLFF.

This clonotype was counted only a few times. The CDR3: CASSQGWGLSSSYNEQFF. DNA of the CDR3: TGTGCCAGCAGCCAAGGGTGGGGCCTGTCCTCCTCCTACAATGAGCAGTTCTTC. This sequence joins TRBV3-1 and TRBJ2-1; perhaps TRBD1 as D (5 bases). Between the trimmed V and J ends, which lost 1 base and 0 bases, there was a span of 16 bases. The CDR3 length is 18 residues. Germline CDR1 reads LGHDT; CDR2 reads YNNKEL (reference sequence).

This clonotype was found many times. The chain carries TRBV13 and TRBJ1-2; perhaps TRBD1 as D (6 bases). Trimming took off 5 bases at V and 4 bases at J, with 14 bases between the two ends. The length of the CDR3 is 14 residues. Looked up from germline, CDR1 is PRHDT and CDR2 is FYEKMQ (reference sequence). The CDR3 sequence is CASSPQGLLYGYTF. CDR3 DNA sequence: TGTGCCAGCAGCCCGCAGGGGCTACTCTATGGCTACACCTTC. Using reference TRBV13 and TRBJ1-2 for the parts outside the CDR3, the full variable domain is AAGVIQSPRHLIKEKRETATLKCYPIPRHDTVYWYQQGPGQDPQFLISFYEKMQSDKGSIPDRFSAQQFSDYHSELNMSSLELGDSALYFCASSPQGLLYGYTFGSGTRLTVV.

This clonotype was recorded many times. The V call is TRBV30, the J call TRBJ1-1; D is undetermined. Deletions cut 1 base from V and 14 bases from J, with 26 bases between. CDR1 GTSNPN and CDR2 SVGIG come from the germline V gene (reference sequence). CDR3 length equals 15 residues. CDR3 amino acids: CAWSAFRKNGSWAFF. The CDR3 DNA follows: TGTGCCTGGAGTGCGTTCCGGAAAAACGGTTCTTGGGCCTTCTTT.

This clonotype showed up many times. The chain combines TRBV15 with TRBJ2-7, with TRBD1 as a possible D gene (6 bases). Deletions cut 3 bases from V and 0 bases from J, with 6 bases between. The CDR3 length is 13 residues. CDR1 and CDR2 from the germline V gene are LNHNV and YYDKDF (reference sequence). This chain's CDR3 is CATSRGASYEQYF. The CDR3 bases are TGTGCCACCAGCAGGGGGGCCTCCTACGAGCAGTACTTC.

This clonotype has ten or more counts. The rearrangement joins TRBV28 to TRBJ1-5, with TRBD1 identical over 7 bases. This CDR3 is 15 amino acids long. J gave up 5 bases and V 5 bases, and 9 bases lay outside the gene matches. The germline V gene has CDR1 MDHEN and CDR2 SYDVKM. The CDR3 DNA reads TGTGCCAGCAGTCCATCGGGACAGTTCCATCAGCCCCAGCATTTT. Translated, it gives CASSPSGQFHQPQHF.

This clonotype came up a few times. J is TRBJ1-6 and V is TRBV9, with a weak D call TRBD1 (6 bases). Germline V lookup: CDR1 SGDLS, CDR2 YYNGEE. The CDR3 totals 16 residues. Trimming stripped 4 bases from V and 10 bases from J, with 21 bases between. In nucleotides, the CDR3 is TGTGCCAGCAGCAGCGGCATCGCGAGGGGGGCGTCACCCCTCCACTTT. Its translation is CASSSGIARGASPLHF.

This clonotype was observed many times. The CDR3 nucleotides are TGTGCCAGCAGTCTCACTTCAGGGTTGGGCTATGGCTACACCTTC. Its protein product is CASSLTSGLGYGYTF. This chain links TRBV28 with TRBJ1-2, with D possibly TRBD1 on 5 matching bases. Per the germline V gene, CDR1 is MDHEN and CDR2 is SYDVKM. Trimming stripped 5 bases from V and 4 bases from J, with 17 bases between. CDR3 length: 15 residues.

As for this clonotype: This sequence is one base from a far larger clone and is likely a read error. The rearrangement joins TRBV5-1 to TRBJ1-1; D not resolved. This CDR3 contains 15 residues. Germline-derived CDR1 and CDR2 are SGHRS and YFSETQ. CDR3 in DNA: TGTGCCAGCAGCTTAAGGGAGGAGTTGAGCACTGAAGCTTTCTTT. It specifies CASSLREELSTEAFF.

Only a few counts were recorded for this clonotype. The chain joins TRBV7-9 to TRBJ2-7; TRBD2 might be the D (5 bases). The CDR3 extends over 13 amino acids. Trimming removed 1 base at V and 6 bases at J, with 10 bases between. Germline-derived CDR1 and CDR2 are SEHNR and FQNEAQ (reference sequence). The CDR3 region has the DNA TGTGCCAGCAGCTTAGGGCCGGGGAGCGAGCAGTACTTC. Its protein product is CASSLGPGSEQYF. The full variable domain, rest sourced from reference TRBV7-9 and TRBJ2-7, is DTGVSQNPRHKITKRGQNVTFRCDPISEHNRLYWYRQTLGQGPEFLTYFQNEAQLEKSRLLSDRFSAERPKGSFSTLEIQRTEQGDSAMYLCASSLGPGSEQYFGPGTRLTVT.

The chain carries TRBV19 and TRBJ1-5; D gene ambiguous. CDR1 LNHDA and CDR2 SQIVND come from the germline V gene (reference sequence). The CDR3 has 14 amino acids. V shed 2 bases and J shed 7 bases, with 12 bases lying between them. The CDR3 DNA reads as TGTGCCAGTAGTATATCGCCACCCGGGCAGCCCCAGCATTTT. Translation gives CASSISPPGQPQHF.

V and J are TRBV10-3 and TRBJ2-5; D call uncertain. Germline V gene sequence: CDR1 ENHRY, CDR2 SYGVKD. This CDR3 comprises 13 residues. V lost 4 bases, J lost 5 bases, and 11 bases lay in between. The CDR3 DNA reads TGTGCCATCAGTGTAGGGAATAGCGAGACCCAGTACTTC. Encoded protein: CAISVGNSETQYF.

V gene TRBV6-5 combines with J gene TRBJ1-6; D might be TRBD1 (5 bases). Germline V CDR1 and CDR2: MNHEY, SVGAGI. The V gene lost 2 bases and the J gene lost 10 bases, with 9 bases spanning the gap. The CDR3 contains 13 residues. CDR3 amino acids: CASSYQRGSPLHF. DNA for the CDR3: TGTGCCAGCAGTTACCAGAGGGGCTCACCCCTCCACTTT.

This clonotype was recorded a few times. Just one base apart from a much larger clone, this may be a read error. The chain joins TRBV3-1 to TRBJ1-3; D is undetermined. Germline values: CDR1 LGHDT, CDR2 YNNKEL (reference sequence). The V end was cut by 0 bases, the J end by 0 bases, with 6 bases between. The CDR3 consists of 15 residues. The CDR3 coding sequence is TGTGCCAGCAGCCAAGATCTCGCCTCTGGAAACACCATATATTTT. Amino acid sequence: CASSQDLASGNTIYF.

The V call is TRBV12-3 or TRBV12-4, the J call TRBJ1-2; D remains ambiguous. CDR3 length: 14 amino acids. Deletions cut 8 bases from V and 4 bases from J, with 17 bases between. The CDR3 DNA reads as TGTGCCAGCGGCAAGGAGGGAACAAGCTATGGCTACACCTTC. Translation: CASGKEGTSYGYTF.

The chain links TRBV7-8 to TRBJ1-1; D is possibly TRBD1 (5 bases). Germline-derived CDR1 and CDR2 are SGHVS and FQNEAQ. The CDR3 is 13 residues long. V was trimmed by 7 bases and J by 3 bases, leaving 12 bases between them. CDR3 loop: CASIGDSHTEAFF. CDR3 bases: TGTGCCAGCATCGGCGACAGCCACACTGAAGCTTTCTTT.

The J gene is TRBJ2-3, the V gene TRBV7-9, with 8 bases fitting TRBD2. The ends lost 6 bases at V and 7 bases at J; junction bases unmatched: 15. The CDR3 runs 16 residues. Germline CDR1 SEHNR, CDR2 FQNEAQ (reference sequence). CDR3 DNA sequence: TGTGCCAGCAGGCTAGGCTCGGGGGGGGCCGGGAATACGCAGTATTTT. Amino acids: CASRLGSGGAGNTQYF.

The rearrangement uses TRBV19 and TRBJ1-6; D uncertain. Germline V gene lookup returns CDR1 LNHDA and CDR2 SQIVND (reference sequence). V gave up 0 bases and J gave up 9 bases, with 6 bases separating them. The CDR3 contains 13 residues. CDR3 sequence: CASSIDLGSPLHF. The CDR3 DNA reads TGTGCCAGTAGTATAGATCTCGGTTCACCCCTCCACTTT.

The chain combines TRBV20-1 with TRBJ1-2; 7 bases map to TRBD1. This CDR3 is built from 13 residues. V shed 0 bases, J shed 8 bases, and the junction held 6 bases outside the gene matches. Germline V gene data show CDR1 as DFQATT and CDR2 as SNEGSKA (reference sequence). The CDR3 loop is CSARDERGGGYTF. The CDR3 nucleotides read TGCAGTGCTAGAGATGAGAGAGGGGGCGGCTACACCTTC.

The sample holds a few counts of this clonotype. DNA for the CDR3: TGTGCCAGCAGCTTATACCGTGGGGTAGCGGTCCCCTACGAGCAGTACTTC. Translated: CASSLYRGVAVPYEQYF. This chain joins TRBV11-2 and TRBJ2-7, with D tentatively TRBD2 (6 bases). The ends were cut back, 2 bases at V and 2 bases at J, with 19 bases in the middle. Germline-derived CDR1 and CDR2 are SGHAT and FQNNGV. The CDR3 has 17 amino acids.

In this sample, this clonotype turned up a few times. This rearrangement joins TRBV5-6 to TRBJ1-5; D remains ambiguous. Trimming removed 2 bases from V and 1 base from J, with 7 bases in between. The CDR3 contains 14 residues. The germline V gene encodes CDR1 SGHDT and CDR2 YYEEEE. CDR3 sequence: CASSFLDSNQPQHF. The CDR3, as DNA: TGTGCCAGCAGCTTTCTGGACAGCAATCAGCCCCAGCATTTT.

This clonotype was recorded at least ten times. CDR3 DNA sequence: TGTGCCAGCAGCCAAGGGGGTGGTGGCAAAGAAGCTTTCTTT. It codes for CASSQGGGGKEAFF. The chain has TRBV3-1 and TRBJ1-1; D remains ambiguous. The CDR3 is 14 amino acids. V lost 1 base and J 8 bases, leaving 14 bases between the germline ends. The germline CDR1 and CDR2 sequences are LGHDT and YNNKEL (reference sequence).

V is TRBV29-1 and J is TRBJ1-1; tentatively, D is TRBD1 (6 bases). CDR3 length equals 12 residues. V lost 6 bases and J 6 bases, leaving 14 bases between the germline ends. Germline CDR1 SQVTM, CDR2 ANQGSEA. CDR3 DNA: TGCAGCGTCGCAGGGGAACTGGCTGAAGCTTTCTTT. This translates into CSVAGELAEAFF.

This clonotype was seen repeatedly, ten times or more. The chain joins TRBV5-1 to TRBJ2-1, with 7 bases fitting TRBD1. V was pared by 4 bases and J by 5 bases, with 6 bases of the junction left unmatched. The CDR3 length is 14 residues. Germline V gene lookup returns CDR1 SGHRS and CDR2 YFSETQ. The CDR3 nucleotides are TGCGCCAGCAGCCCCTGGGACAGCCACAATGAGCAGTTCTTC. Translating gives CASSPWDSHNEQFF.

This clonotype was counted between two and nine times. The chain links TRBV13 to TRBJ2-6; D call uncertain. The germline V gene encodes CDR1 PRHDT and CDR2 FYEKMQ (reference sequence). The CDR3 extends over 15 amino acids. V lost 1 base and J 4 bases, leaving 8 bases between the germline ends. CDR3 sequence (DNA): TGTGCCAGCAGCTTAGTGATTTCGGGGGCCAACGTCCTGACTTTC. Its translation: CASSLVISGANVLTF. The full variable domain, completed using reference TRBV13 and TRBJ2-6, is AAGVIQSPRHLIKEKRETATLKCYPIPRHDTVYWYQQGPGQDPQFLISFYEKMQSDKGSIPDRFSAQQFSDYHSELNMSSLELGDSALYFCASSLVISGANVLTFGAGSRLTVL.